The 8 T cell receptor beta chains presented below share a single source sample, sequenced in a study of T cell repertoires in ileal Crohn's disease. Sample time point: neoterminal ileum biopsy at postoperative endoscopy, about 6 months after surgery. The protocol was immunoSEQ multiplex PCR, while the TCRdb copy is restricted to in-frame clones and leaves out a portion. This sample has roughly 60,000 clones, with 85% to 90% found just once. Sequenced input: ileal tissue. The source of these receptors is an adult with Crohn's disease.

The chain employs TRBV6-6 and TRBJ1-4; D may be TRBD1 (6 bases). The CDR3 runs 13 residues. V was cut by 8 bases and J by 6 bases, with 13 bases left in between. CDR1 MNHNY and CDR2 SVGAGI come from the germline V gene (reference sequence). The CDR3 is CASGEGGDEKLFF. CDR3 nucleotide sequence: TGTGCCAGCGGAGAAGGGGGGGATGAAAAACTGTTTTTT.

The CDR3 DNA is TGCGCCAGCAGCCATGCGGGAGGGAGCACCGGGGAGCTGTTTTTT. Its translation: CASSHAGGSTGELFF. This chain connects TRBV4-3 to TRBJ2-2; 9 bases are shared with TRBD2. The CDR3 consists of 15 residues. Looked up from germline, CDR1 is LGHNA and CDR2 is YSLEER. V lost 3 bases to trimming and J lost 4 bases; unmatched junction nucleotides: 3.

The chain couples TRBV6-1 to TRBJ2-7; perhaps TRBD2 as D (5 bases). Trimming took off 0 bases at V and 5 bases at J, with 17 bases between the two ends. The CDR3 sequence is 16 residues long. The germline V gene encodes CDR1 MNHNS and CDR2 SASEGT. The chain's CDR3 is CASSEADKLRADEQYV. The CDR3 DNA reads TGTGCCAGCAGTGAAGCGGATAAATTGAGGGCAGACGAGCAGTACGTC.

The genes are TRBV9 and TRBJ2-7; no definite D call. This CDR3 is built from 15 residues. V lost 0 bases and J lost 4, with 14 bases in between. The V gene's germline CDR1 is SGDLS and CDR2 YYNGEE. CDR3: CASSVAGSPAYEQYF. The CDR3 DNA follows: TGTGCCAGCAGCGTAGCAGGATCTCCGGCTTACGAGCAGTACTTC.

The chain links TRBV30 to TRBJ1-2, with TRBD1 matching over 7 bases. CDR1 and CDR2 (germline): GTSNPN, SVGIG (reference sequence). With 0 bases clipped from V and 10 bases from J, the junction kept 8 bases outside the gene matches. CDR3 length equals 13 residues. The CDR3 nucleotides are TGTGCCTGGAGTGTTACGGGGACAGCCAACTACACCTTC. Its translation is CAWSVTGTANYTF.

The CDR3 protein is CATSRGEGTVHEKLFF. CDR3 sequence (DNA): TGTGCCACCAGCAGGGGAGAGGGGACAGTTCATGAAAAACTGTTTTTT. The rearrangement joins TRBV15 to TRBJ1-4, with 7 positions matching TRBD1. The CDR3 has 16 residues. Germline V CDR1 and CDR2: LNHNV, YYDKDF (reference sequence). The J segment lost 6 bases and the V segment lost 3 bases, leaving 10 bases of the junction unmatched.

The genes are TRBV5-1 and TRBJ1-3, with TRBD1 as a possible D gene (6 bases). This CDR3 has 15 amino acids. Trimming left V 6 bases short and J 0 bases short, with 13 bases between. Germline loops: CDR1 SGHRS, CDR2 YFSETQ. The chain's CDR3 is CASMDSRGSGNTIYF. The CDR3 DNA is TGCGCCAGCATGGACAGCAGAGGCTCTGGAAACACCATATATTTT.

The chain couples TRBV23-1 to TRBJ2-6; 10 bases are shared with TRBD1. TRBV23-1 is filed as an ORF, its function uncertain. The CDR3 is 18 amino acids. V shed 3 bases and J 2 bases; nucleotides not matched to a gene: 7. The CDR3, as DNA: TGCGCCAGCAGTCAGGAAGGGACAGGGGTTCCTGGGGCCAACGTCCTGACTTTC. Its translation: CASSQEGTGVPGANVLTF.